These 26 T cell receptor beta chains share one sample of origin, sequenced in a study of T cells in Graves' hyperthyroidism and ophthalmopathy (dated by TCRdb to between 2018 and 2020). Preparation of the library involved multiplex PCR. The sequencing machine was an Illumina HiSeq 2000. Amplification of TCR beta CDR3 regions was carried out from RNA transcripts. For the first round of RT-PCR on the TCR CDR3, the HTBI primer set was used together with the Qiagen OneStep RT-PCR kit. TCRdb itself trimmed the public reads at Q25 with fastp, ran MiXCR and retained productive beta chains. Rows are combined by CDR3 protein, so each entry shows the most common genes and DNA. The sample table lists roughly 510,000 distinct CDR3 sequences, around 21% of them with a count of one. Approximately 26% of the sample rests with the top ten. Material for sequencing was blood. The receptors here all came from a man younger than 35 with Graves' hyperthyroidism.

This clonotype was counted at least ten times. The chain is built from TRBV6-1 and TRBJ1-1; the D is unclear. The CDR3 is 13 amino acids. V was pared by 5 bases and J by 2 bases, with 9 bases between. Germline loops: CDR1 MNHNS, CDR2 SASEGT. The chain's CDR3 is CASSMELNTEAFF. The CDR3, as DNA: TGTGCCAGCAGTATGGAGCTAAACACTGAAGCTTTCTTT.

This clonotype was seen repeatedly, ten times or more. This chain joins TRBV6-1 and TRBJ2-7; D uncertain. CDR3 length: 11 residues. Germline CDR1 is MNHNS and CDR2 is SASEGT. The ends were cut back, 4 bases at V and 3 bases at J, with 4 bases in the middle. CDR3 bases: TGTGCCAGCAGTGTACACTACGAGCAGTACTTC. It is translated as CASSVHYEQYF.

This clonotype was seen repeatedly, ten times or more. The V gene is TRBV5-6, the J gene TRBJ1-1; D call uncertain. Trimming cost V 7 bases and J 3 bases, with 7 bases left between them. This CDR3 region has 11 residues. Germline V gives CDR1 SGHDT, CDR2 YYEEEE. In DNA, the CDR3 is TGTGCCAGCCACAGTCACACTGAAGCTTTCTTT. Translation gives CASHSHTEAFF.

This clonotype was detected many times. This CDR3 reads CASSSTQRSGETQYF. Here the CDR3 DNA reads TGTGCCAGCAGTTCTACCCAGCGGTCAGGAGAGACCCAGTACTTC. The V call is TRBV28, the J call TRBJ2-5; maybe TRBD2 (5 bases). Germline V gene lookup returns CDR1 MDHEN and CDR2 SYDVKM. Trimming took off 4 bases at V and 4 bases at J, with 16 bases between the two ends. This CDR3 comprises 15 residues.

This clonotype has a count of ten or more. The CDR3, as DNA: TGTGCCAGCAGGCGGTCTAGCGCGGTCTACGAGCAGTACTTC. It translates to CASRRSSAVYEQYF. The chain is built from TRBV2 and TRBJ2-7; D possibly corresponds to TRBD2 (6 bases). CDR1 is SNHLY and CDR2 is FYNNEI in the germline V gene. This CDR3 comprises 14 residues. V lost 6 bases and J 3 bases, leaving 15 bases between the germline ends.

The sample holds many counts of this clonotype. The V call is TRBV11-2, the J call TRBJ2-7, with 7 positions matching TRBD2. Germline trimming cut 5 bases from V and 5 bases from J; bases unmatched to any gene: 3. Germline V gene lookup returns CDR1 SGHAT and CDR2 FQNNGV. The CDR3 is 12 amino acids. The CDR3 DNA is TGTGCCAGCAGCCAAAGCGGGAACGAGCAGTACTTC. Translation: CASSQSGNEQYF.

This clonotype turned up a few times. This chain connects TRBV18 to TRBJ1-1, with no clear D. Germline CDR1 KGHSH, CDR2 LQKENI. The CDR3 is 13 residues long. Trimming removed 5 bases at V and 1 base at J, with 8 bases between. CDR3 loop: CASSSKGNTEAFF. The DNA for the CDR3 is TGTGCCAGCTCAAGTAAGGGGAACACTGAAGCTTTCTTT.

In its sample, this clonotype was seen many times. The rearrangement uses TRBV2 and TRBJ2-5; D might be TRBD1 (6 bases). The CDR3 extends over 15 amino acids. Trimming left V 4 bases short and J 7 bases short, with 19 bases between. The germline V gene encodes CDR1 SNHLY and CDR2 FYNNEI. The CDR3 DNA reads as TGTGCCAGCAGTGGTGCGGACAGAGCCTCCGGGACCCAGTACTTC. Protein: CASSGADRASGTQYF.

This chain joins TRBV10-3 and TRBJ1-1; possible D gene TRBD1, 6 bases. From germline, CDR1 is ENHRY and CDR2 SYGVKD. The CDR3 covers 15 residues. Trimming took off 2 bases at V and 1 base at J, with 11 bases between the two ends. The chain's CDR3 is CAISELQGTNTEAFF. CDR3 in DNA: TGTGCCATCAGTGAGCTTCAGGGGACGAACACTGAAGCTTTCTTT.

This clonotype appeared many times. The genes are TRBV30 and TRBJ2-7; a possible D gene is TRBD1 (6 bases). Between the trimmed V and J ends, which lost 3 bases and 3 bases, there was a span of 9 bases. The CDR3 sequence is 12 residues long. CDR1 GTSNPN and CDR2 SVGIG come from the germline V gene (reference sequence). In nucleotides, the CDR3 is TGTGCCTGGAGCTCGGACAGCTACGAGCAGTACTTC. Translating gives CAWSSDSYEQYF.

To note about this clonotype: A much larger clone lies a single base off, so this may be a read error. This chain links TRBV10-3 with TRBJ2-5, with D possibly TRBD1 on 6 matching bases. This CDR3 is built from 12 residues. Germline CDR1 reads ENHRY; CDR2 reads SYGVKD. Here the CDR3 reads CAISHEGETEYF. The CDR3 nucleotides read TGTGCCATCAGTCACGAGGGGGAGACCGAGTACTTC.

This clonotype came up many times. The chain combines TRBV12-3 or TRBV12-4 with TRBJ1-1; D is ambiguous. V was pared by 6 bases and J by 1 base, with 18 bases between. The CDR3 has 16 residues. This CDR3 reads CASRVYGLPGNTEAFF. CDR3 nucleotide sequence: TGTGCCAGCAGAGTCTATGGTCTCCCAGGGAACACTGAAGCTTTCTTT.

This clonotype was counted many times. The chain combines TRBV12-3 or TRBV12-4 with TRBJ1-3; D gene ambiguous. The CDR3 consists of 17 residues. Trimming took 4 bases from V and 0 from J, leaving 16 bases between them. The CDR3 nucleotides are TGTGCCAGCAGTTCTCCAATTTCAGGAATCTCTGGAAACACCATATATTTT. As protein: CASSSPISGISGNTIYF.

V gene TRBV6-1 combines with J gene TRBJ1-2, with unresolved D. Trimming removed 5 bases from V and 4 bases from J, with 14 bases in between. Germline V gene lookup returns CDR1 MNHNS and CDR2 SASEGT. The CDR3 loop spans 14 amino acids. CDR3 sequence (DNA): TGTGCCAGCAGTCTGGAAGGACGGCTCTATGGCTACACCTTC. This encodes CASSLEGRLYGYTF.

Many counts were recorded for this clonotype. V is TRBV6-5 and J is TRBJ2-5; D is uncertain. From germline, CDR1 is MNHEY and CDR2 SVGAGI. The CDR3 extends over 16 amino acids. The V and J ends lost 0 bases and 1 base respectively, with 12 bases between them. The CDR3 nucleotides are TGTGCCAGCAGTTACTCATTAGAGTGGGTCCAAGAGACCCAGTACTTC. Amino acids: CASSYSLEWVQETQYF.

This clonotype was seen repeatedly, ten times or more. V and J are TRBV28 and TRBJ2-5; 7 bases are shared with TRBD1. Per the germline V gene, CDR1 is MDHEN and CDR2 is SYDVKM. J gave up 5 bases and V 5 bases, and 8 bases lay outside the gene matches. The CDR3 consists of 14 residues. Written as DNA, the CDR3 is TGTGCCAGCAGTATTCTAGGGGGCGGGGAGACCCAGTACTTC. Residues: CASSILGGGETQYF.

This clonotype was seen repeatedly, ten times or more. The rearrangement links TRBV20-1 to TRBJ1-2; weak D call: TRBD1 (6 bases). The CDR3 runs to 12 residues. The V end was cut by 5 bases, the J end by 4 bases, with 11 bases between. Germline V gene data show CDR1 as DFQATT and CDR2 as SNEGSKA (reference sequence). CDR3 in amino acids: CSARAGVYGYTF. The DNA for the CDR3 is TGCAGTGCTCGAGCAGGGGTCTATGGCTACACCTTC.

The count of this clonotype is one. The V call is TRBV9, the J call TRBJ2-2; D gene unclear. This CDR3 contains 14 residues. Germline loops: CDR1 SGDLS, CDR2 YYNGEE. V dropped 1 base and J dropped 1 base, with 5 bases sitting between them. The CDR3 DNA follows: TGTGCCAGCAGCGTAATGGAGAACACCGGGGAGCTGTTTTTT. Translated, it gives CASSVMENTGELFF.

This clonotype has just a few counts. The J gene is TRBJ2-7, the V gene TRBV11-2; 8 bases are a match to TRBD2. Germline V gene lookup returns CDR1 SGHAT and CDR2 FQNNGV. The CDR3 contains 15 residues. The junction had 6 bases not matched to a gene; V was cut back by 5 bases and J by 0 bases. The CDR3 bases are TGTGCCAGCAGCCAAGGAGCGGGGGCCTCCTACGAGCAGTACTTC. Translating it yields CASSQGAGASYEQYF.

This clonotype was recorded many times. This chain joins TRBV11-1 and TRBJ1-5; D gene uncertain. The CDR3 is 14 amino acids. From germline, CDR1 is SGHAT and CDR2 FQDESV (reference sequence). Deletions cut 5 bases from V and 5 bases from J, with 13 bases between. The DNA for the CDR3 is TGTGCCAGCAGCCTCCGGGGTCCCGATCAGCCCCAGCATTTT. Its translation is CASSLRGPDQPQHF.

The table lists this clonotype with many counts. This chain uses TRBV28 with TRBJ1-1, with 7 bases aligning to TRBD1. The CDR3 is made up of 15 amino acids. Unmatched junction bases numbered 10, after V lost 5 bases and J lost 4 bases. Germline lookup yields CDR1 MDHEN and CDR2 SYDVKM. Written as DNA, the CDR3 is TGTGCCAGCAGTCTTTCAGACAGGGTCCTCACTGAAGCTTTCTTT. Protein sequence: CASSLSDRVLTEAFF. The variable domain in full, completed from reference TRBV28 and TRBJ1-1, reads DVKVTQSSRYLVKRTGEKVFLECVQDMDHENMFWYRQDPGLGLRLIYFSYDVKMKEKGDIPEGYSVSREKKERFSLILESASTNQTSMYLCASSLSDRVLTEAFFGQGTRLTVV.

This clonotype was found many times. The chain is built from TRBV6-5 and TRBJ1-2; tentatively, D is TRBD1 (6 bases). CDR1 MNHEY and CDR2 SVGAGI come from the germline V gene. The CDR3 is 15 amino acids. Trimming removed 2 bases at V and 8 bases at J, with 18 bases between. This CDR3 reads CASSYGRGDRSGYTF. The CDR3, as DNA: TGTGCCAGCAGTTACGGGAGGGGAGACAGGTCGGGCTACACCTTC.

This clonotype was detected many times. This chain uses TRBV7-8 with TRBJ1-2, with D maybe TRBD1 (5 bases). The CDR3 has 15 amino acids. The germline gives CDR1 SGHVS, CDR2 FQNEAQ. V was clipped by 5 bases and J by 1 base, with 14 bases between them. CDR3 amino acids: CASSPQSRGNYGYTF. Here the CDR3 DNA reads TGTGCCAGCAGCCCCCAATCTAGGGGTAACTATGGCTACACCTTC. The whole variable domain, remainder taken from reference TRBV7-8 and TRBJ1-2, is GAGVSQSPRYKVAKRGQDVALRCDPISGHVSLFWYQQALGQGPEFLTYFQNEAQLDKSGLPSDRFFAERPEGSVSTLKIQRTQQEDSAVYLCASSPQSRGNYGYTFGSGTRLTVV.

This clonotype appeared many times. The V and J genes are TRBV6-1 and TRBJ1-5; unclear D gene. V was pared by 4 bases and J by 5 bases, with 9 bases between. Germline V gene data show CDR1 as MNHNS and CDR2 as SASEGT. This CDR3 has 13 residues. The CDR3 protein is CASSVEGDQPQHF. In DNA form, the CDR3 reads TGTGCCAGCAGTGTTGAGGGAGATCAGCCCCAGCATTTT.

There are a few counts of this clonotype. The J gene is TRBJ2-2, the V gene TRBV7-6, with D unclear. Germline assignment: CDR1 SGHVS and CDR2 FNYEAQ. The CDR3 is 13 residues long. The ends were cut back, 5 bases at V and 6 bases at J, with 10 bases in the middle. The CDR3: CASSRVGSGELFF. Here the CDR3 DNA reads TGTGCCAGCAGCCGAGTGGGGTCCGGGGAGCTGTTTTTT.

Regarding this clonotype: Since no conserved phenylalanine or tryptophan closes the CDR3, a read error is the likely cause. V gene TRBV5-5 combines with J gene TRBJ1-2; 11 bases map to TRBD1. Germline trimming cut 6 bases from V and 6 bases from J; bases unmatched to any gene: 7. The CDR3 runs 14 residues. Germline CDR1 and CDR2: SGHKS and YYEKEE (reference sequence). The CDR3 protein is CASTQWTGGNGYTY. DNA for the CDR3: TGTGCCAGCACCCAATGGACAGGGGGCAATGGCTACACCTAC.